This T cell receptor (beta chain) was sequenced for a study of blood T cells in healthy people across ages. Findings and limits, study-wide: Higher diversity, along with more naive CD4+ cells, distinguished long-lived donors from aged donors. Roughly linear declines in TCR beta diversity per million T cells occurred with age.

Caucasian, healthy and from Russia, the donors were aged between 6 and 90. As concerns this clonotype: As yet, its antigen is unknown.

The germline gives CDR1 DFQATT, CDR2 SNEGSKA (reference sequence). Trimming removed 5 bases from V and 11 bases from J; junction bases left unmatched: 13. The CDR3 loop spans 15 amino acids. PCR was performed a second time for roughly 7 to 11 cycles using a sample-barcoded 5' primer and a J-beta primer mix. TCRdb re-analysed the 5' RACE reads in MiXCR, keeping a single row per CDR3 protein. The data show roughly 640,000 distinct CDR3 sequences, roughly 30% seen once. This TCR was recovered from an elderly woman in good health. The chain has TRBV20-1 and TRBJ1-6; 9 bases are shared with TRBD1. Sequenced sample: blood. Written as DNA, the CDR3 is TGCAGTGCTCAAACCCCGGGACAGGGTGATCCACCCCTCCACTTT. Its translation is CSAQTPGQGDPPLHF.